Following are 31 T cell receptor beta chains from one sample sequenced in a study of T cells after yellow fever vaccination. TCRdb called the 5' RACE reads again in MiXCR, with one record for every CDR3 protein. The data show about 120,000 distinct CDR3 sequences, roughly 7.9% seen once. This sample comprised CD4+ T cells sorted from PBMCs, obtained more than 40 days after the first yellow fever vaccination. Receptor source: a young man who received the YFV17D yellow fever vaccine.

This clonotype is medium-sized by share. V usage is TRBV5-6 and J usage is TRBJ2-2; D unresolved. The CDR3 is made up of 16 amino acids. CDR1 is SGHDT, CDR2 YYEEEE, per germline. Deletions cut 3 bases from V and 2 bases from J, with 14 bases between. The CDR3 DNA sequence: TGTGCCAGCAGCTGGGCCGGACCAGCAAACACCGGGGAGCTGTTTTTT. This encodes CASSWAGPANTGELFF.

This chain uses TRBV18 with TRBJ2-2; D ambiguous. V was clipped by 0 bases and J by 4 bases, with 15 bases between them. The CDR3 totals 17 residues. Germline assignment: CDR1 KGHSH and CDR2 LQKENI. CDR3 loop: CASSPPNRPAPTGELFF. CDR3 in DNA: TGTGCCAGCTCACCACCGAATCGGCCAGCGCCCACCGGGGAGCTGTTTTTT.

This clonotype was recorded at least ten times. The CDR3 here is CASSLIHSNTEAFF. Written as DNA, the CDR3 is TGCGCCAGCAGCTTGATCCACTCGAACACTGAAGCTTTCTTT. The genes are TRBV5-1 and TRBJ1-1; no definite D call. V was pared by 1 base and J by 1 base, with 8 bases between. The CDR3 length is 14 residues. Germline V gene lookup returns CDR1 SGHRS and CDR2 YFSETQ.

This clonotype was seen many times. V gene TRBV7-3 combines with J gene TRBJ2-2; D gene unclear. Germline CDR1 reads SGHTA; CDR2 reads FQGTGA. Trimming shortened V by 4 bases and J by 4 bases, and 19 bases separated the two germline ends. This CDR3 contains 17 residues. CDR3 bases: TGTGCCAGCAGCTACCTTGCAGGTGGTTGGGGCACCGGGGAGCTGTTTTTT. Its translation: CASSYLAGGWGTGELFF.

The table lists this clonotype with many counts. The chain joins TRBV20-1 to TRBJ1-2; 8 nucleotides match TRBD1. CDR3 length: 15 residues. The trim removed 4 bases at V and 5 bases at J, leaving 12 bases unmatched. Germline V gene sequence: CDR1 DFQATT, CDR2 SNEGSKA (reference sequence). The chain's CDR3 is CSANSDREGSYGYTF. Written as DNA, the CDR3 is TGCAGTGCTAACTCGGACAGGGAGGGGAGTTATGGCTACACCTTC.

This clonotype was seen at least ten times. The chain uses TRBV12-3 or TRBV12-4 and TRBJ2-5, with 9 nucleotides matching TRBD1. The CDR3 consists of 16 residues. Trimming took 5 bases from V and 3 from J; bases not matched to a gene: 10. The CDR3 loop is CASSPPLQGAKETQYF. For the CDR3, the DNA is TGTGCCAGCAGTCCACCACTACAGGGGGCTAAAGAGACCCAGTACTTC.

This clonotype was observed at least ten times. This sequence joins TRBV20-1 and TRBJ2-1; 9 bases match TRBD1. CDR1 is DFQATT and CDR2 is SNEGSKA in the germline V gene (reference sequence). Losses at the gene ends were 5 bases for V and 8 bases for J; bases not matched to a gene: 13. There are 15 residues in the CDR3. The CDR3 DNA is TGCAGTGCTGGAACCGGGACAGGGATTTGGGATGAGCAGTTCTTC. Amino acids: CSAGTGTGIWDEQFF.

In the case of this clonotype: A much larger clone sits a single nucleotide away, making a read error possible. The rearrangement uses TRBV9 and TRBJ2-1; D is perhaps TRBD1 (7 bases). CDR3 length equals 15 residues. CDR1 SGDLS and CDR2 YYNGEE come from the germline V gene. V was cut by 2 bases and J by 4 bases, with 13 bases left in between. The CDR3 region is CASSVRDSGYNEQFF. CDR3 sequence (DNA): TGTGCCAGCAGCGTTCGGGACAGCGGGTACAATGAGCAGTTCTTC.

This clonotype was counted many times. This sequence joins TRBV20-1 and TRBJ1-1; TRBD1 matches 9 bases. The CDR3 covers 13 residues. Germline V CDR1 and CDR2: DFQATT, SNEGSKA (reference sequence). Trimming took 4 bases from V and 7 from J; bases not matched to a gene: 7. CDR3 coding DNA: TGCAGTGCTATGAACAGGGGGCAAGGTGAAGCTTTCTTT. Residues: CSAMNRGQGEAFF.

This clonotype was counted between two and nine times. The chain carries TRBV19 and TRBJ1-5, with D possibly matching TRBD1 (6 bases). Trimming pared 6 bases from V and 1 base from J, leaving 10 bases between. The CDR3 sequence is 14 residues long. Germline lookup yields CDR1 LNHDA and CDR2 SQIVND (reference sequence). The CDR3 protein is CASRPQGSNQPQHF. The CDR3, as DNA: TGTGCCAGTAGGCCACAGGGAAGCAATCAGCCCCAGCATTTT.

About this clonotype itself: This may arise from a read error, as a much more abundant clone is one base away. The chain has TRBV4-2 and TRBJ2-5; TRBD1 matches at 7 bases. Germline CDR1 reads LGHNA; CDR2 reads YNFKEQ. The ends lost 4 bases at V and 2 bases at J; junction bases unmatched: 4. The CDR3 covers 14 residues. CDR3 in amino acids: CASSPGQTQETQYF. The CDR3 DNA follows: TGTGCCAGCAGCCCGGGACAGACACAAGAGACCCAGTACTTC.

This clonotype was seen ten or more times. CDR3 region: CASSHGGFTDTQYF. CDR3 sequence (DNA): TGCGCCAGCAGCCATGGGGGTTTCACAGATACGCAGTATTTT. The chain uses TRBV4-3 and TRBJ2-3, with D perhaps assigned TRBD1 or TRBD2 (5 bases each). V was clipped by 3 bases and J by 2 bases, with 9 bases between them. Germline-derived CDR1 and CDR2 are LGHNA and YSLEER. CDR3 size: 14 residues.

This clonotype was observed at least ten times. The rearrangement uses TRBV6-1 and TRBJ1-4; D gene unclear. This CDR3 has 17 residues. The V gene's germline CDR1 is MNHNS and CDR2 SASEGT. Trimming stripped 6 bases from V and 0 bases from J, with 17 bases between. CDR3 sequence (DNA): TGTGCCAGCAGACTTAGGCGCAGCCACTCAACTAATGAAAAACTGTTTTTT. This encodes CASRLRRSHSTNEKLFF.

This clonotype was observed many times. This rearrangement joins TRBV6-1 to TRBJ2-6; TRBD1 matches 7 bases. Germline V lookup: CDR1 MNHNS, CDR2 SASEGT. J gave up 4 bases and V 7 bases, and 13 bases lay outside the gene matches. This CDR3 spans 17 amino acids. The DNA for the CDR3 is TGTGCCAGCAACCCCCCGACAGGGTTGTACGGGGCCAACGTCCTGACTTTC. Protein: CASNPPTGLYGANVLTF.

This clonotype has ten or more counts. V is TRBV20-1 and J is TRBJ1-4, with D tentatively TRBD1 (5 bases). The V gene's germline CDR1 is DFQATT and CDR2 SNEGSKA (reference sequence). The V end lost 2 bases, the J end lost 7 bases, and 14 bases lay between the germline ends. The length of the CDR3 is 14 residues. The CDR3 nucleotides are TGCAGTGCTAGATACCCGACAGCGGCTGAAAAACTGTTTTTT. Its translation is CSARYPTAAEKLFF.

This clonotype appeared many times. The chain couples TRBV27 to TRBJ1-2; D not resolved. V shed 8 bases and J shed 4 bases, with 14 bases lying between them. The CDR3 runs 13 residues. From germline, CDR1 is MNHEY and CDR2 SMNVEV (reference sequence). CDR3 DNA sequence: TGTGCCAGCCGAAGTCGCAGGTCCTATGGCTACACCTTC. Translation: CASRSRRSYGYTF.

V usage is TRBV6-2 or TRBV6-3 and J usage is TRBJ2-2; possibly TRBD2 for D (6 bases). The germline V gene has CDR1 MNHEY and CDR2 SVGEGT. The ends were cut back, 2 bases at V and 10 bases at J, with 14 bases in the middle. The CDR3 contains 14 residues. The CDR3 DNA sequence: TGTGCCAGCAGTTACCGACTGGAGGGTACGGAGCTGTTTTTT. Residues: CASSYRLEGTELFF.

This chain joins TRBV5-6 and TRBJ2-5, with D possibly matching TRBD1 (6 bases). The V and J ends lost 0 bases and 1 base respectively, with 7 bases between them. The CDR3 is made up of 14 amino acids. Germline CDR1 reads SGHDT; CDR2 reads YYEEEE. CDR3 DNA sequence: TGTGCCAGCAGCTTGGGGACAGTCCAAGAGACCCAGTACTTC. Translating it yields CASSLGTVQETQYF.

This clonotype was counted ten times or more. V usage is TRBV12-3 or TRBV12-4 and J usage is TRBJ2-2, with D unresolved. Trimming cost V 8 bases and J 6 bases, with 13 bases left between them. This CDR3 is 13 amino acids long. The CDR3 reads CASFPLTAGELFF. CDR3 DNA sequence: TGTGCCAGCTTTCCCCTTACCGCCGGGGAGCTGTTTTTT.

As DNA, the CDR3 is TGTGCCAGCAGCTTAACCACAACTGGGGGCTATAGCAATCAGCCCCAGCATTTT. This encodes CASSLTTTGGYSNQPQHF. The chain has TRBV11-1 and TRBJ1-5, with a tentative D call TRBD1 (6 bases). V was trimmed by 2 bases and J by 0 bases, leaving 17 bases between them. The germline V gene has CDR1 SGHAT and CDR2 FQDESV (reference sequence). The CDR3 length is 18 residues. Full variable domain (outside the CDR3, taken from reference TRBV11-1 and TRBJ1-5): EAEVAQSPRYKITEKSQAVAFWCDPISGHATLYWYRQILGQGPELLVQFQDESVVDDSQLPKDRFSAERLKGVDSTLKIQPAELGDSAMYLCASSLTTTGGYSNQPQHFGDGTRLSIL.

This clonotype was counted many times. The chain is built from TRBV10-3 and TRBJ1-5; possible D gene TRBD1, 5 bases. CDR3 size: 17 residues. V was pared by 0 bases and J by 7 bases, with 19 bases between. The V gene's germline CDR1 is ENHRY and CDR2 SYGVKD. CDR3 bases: TGTGCCATCAGTGAGTCTCTGGGCAGGGCTTTAAGCCAGCCCCAGCATTTT. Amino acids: CAISESLGRALSQPQHF.

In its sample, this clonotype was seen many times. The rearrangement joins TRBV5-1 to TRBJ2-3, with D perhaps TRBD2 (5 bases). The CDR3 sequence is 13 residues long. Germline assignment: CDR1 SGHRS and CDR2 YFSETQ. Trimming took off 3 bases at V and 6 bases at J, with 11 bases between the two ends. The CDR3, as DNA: TGCGCCAGCAGCTGGCCGGGGTTCGATACGCAGTATTTT. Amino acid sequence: CASSWPGFDTQYF. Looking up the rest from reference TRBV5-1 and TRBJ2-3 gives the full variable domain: KAGVTQTPRYLIKTRGQQVTLSCSPISGHRSVSWYQQTPGQGLQFLFEYFSETQRNKGNFPGRFSGRQFSNSRSEMNVSTLELGDSALYLCASSWPGFDTQYFGPGTRLTVL.

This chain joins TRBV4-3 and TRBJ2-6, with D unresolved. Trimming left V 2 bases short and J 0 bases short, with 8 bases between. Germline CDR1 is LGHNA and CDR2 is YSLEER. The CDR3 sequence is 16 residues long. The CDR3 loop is CASSQRLDSGANVLTF. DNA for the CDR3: TGCGCCAGCAGCCAAAGACTTGACTCTGGGGCCAACGTCCTGACTTTC.

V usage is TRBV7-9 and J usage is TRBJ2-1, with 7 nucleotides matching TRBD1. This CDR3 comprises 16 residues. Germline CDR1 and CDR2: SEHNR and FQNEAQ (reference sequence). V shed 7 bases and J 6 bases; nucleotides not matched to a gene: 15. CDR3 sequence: CASNPRQGGSGNEQFF. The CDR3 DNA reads TGTGCCAGCAACCCGAGACAAGGGGGCAGTGGCAATGAGCAGTTCTTC.

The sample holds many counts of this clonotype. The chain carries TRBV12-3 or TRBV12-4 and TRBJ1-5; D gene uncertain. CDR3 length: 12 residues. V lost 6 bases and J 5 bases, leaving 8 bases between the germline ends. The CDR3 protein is CASSQIDQPQHF. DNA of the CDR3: TGTGCCAGCAGCCAAATTGATCAGCCCCAGCATTTT.

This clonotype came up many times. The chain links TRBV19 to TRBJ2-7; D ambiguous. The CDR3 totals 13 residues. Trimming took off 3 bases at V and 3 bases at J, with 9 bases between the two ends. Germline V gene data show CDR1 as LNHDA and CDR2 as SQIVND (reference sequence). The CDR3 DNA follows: TGTGCCAGTAGTATGCCCGGGCGCTACGAGCAGTACTTC. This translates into CASSMPGRYEQYF.

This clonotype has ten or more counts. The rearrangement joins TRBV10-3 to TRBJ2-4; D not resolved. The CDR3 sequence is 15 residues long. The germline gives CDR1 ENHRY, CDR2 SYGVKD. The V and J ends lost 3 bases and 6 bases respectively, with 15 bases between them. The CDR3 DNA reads TGTGCCATCAGTGACAGGACCCAGATCGGAAACATTCAGTACTTC. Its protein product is CAISDRTQIGNIQYF.

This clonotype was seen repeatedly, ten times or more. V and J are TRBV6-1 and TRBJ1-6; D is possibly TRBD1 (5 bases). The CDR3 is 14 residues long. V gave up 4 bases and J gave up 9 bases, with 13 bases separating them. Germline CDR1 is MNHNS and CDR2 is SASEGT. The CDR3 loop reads CASSAGGGGSPLHF. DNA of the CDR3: TGTGCCAGCAGTGCCGGGGGAGGAGGTTCACCCCTCCACTTT.

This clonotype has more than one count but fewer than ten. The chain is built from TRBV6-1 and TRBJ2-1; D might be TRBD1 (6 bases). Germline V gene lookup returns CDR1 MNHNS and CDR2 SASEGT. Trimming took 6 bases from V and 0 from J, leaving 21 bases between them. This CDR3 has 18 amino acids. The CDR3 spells CASSPLLRGLSSYNEQFF. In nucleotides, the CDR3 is TGTGCCAGCAGCCCGCTGCTGAGGGGGTTAAGCTCCTACAATGAGCAGTTCTTC.

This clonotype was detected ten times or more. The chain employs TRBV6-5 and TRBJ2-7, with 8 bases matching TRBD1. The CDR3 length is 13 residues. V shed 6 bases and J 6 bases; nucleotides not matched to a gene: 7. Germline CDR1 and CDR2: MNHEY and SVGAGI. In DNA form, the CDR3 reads TGTGCCAGCAGATTAACAGGGGGGCGCGAGCAGTACTTC. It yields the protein CASRLTGGREQYF.

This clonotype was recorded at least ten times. The CDR3 loop reads CASSQVYRDASYEQYF. DNA for the CDR3: TGTGCCAGCAGCCAAGTATACCGGGACGCCTCCTACGAGCAGTACTTC. The chain has TRBV4-2 and TRBJ2-7, with D perhaps TRBD1 or TRBD2 (5 bases each). Germline values: CDR1 LGHNA, CDR2 YNFKEQ. The CDR3 is 16 residues long. Trimming took off 1 base at V and 0 bases at J, with 13 bases between the two ends.